This record concerns one T cell receptor beta chain sequence. Other DNA sequences in the sample encode the same CDR3. This CDR3 has 14 amino acids. CDR1 LNHDA and CDR2 SQIVND come from the germline V gene (reference sequence). The V end lost 2 bases, the J end lost 3 bases, and 9 bases lay between the germline ends. The data belong to a study of shared clonotypes between healthy human individuals. About the research overall: Per donor, three plates held CD4 naive cells, three held CD4 memory, two held CD8 naive and one held CD8 memory.

The method was immunoSEQ multiplex PCR; TCRdb's version includes in-frame clones alone and lacks a portion of them. Here the sample spans about 710,000 clones, around 70% being singletons. The origin of this receptor is a woman between 25 and 40 years old in good health. The sequenced sample was memory CD4+ T cells sorted from blood. Subset in this sample: CD45RA-negative fraction. The chain recombines TRBV19 with TRBJ2-3; tentatively, D is TRBD2 (5 bases). In DNA, the CDR3 is TGTGCCAGTAGTATACGGGGTAGGACAGATACGCAGTATTTT. It translates to CASSIRGRTDTQYF.